This T cell receptor beta chain was profiled in a study of blood T cell repertoires in COVID-19. About the study: Specimens from acute and convalescent COVID-19 originated in the United States, Italy and Spain. T cells, B-cell-depleted T cells, or PBMCs supplied cDNA or gDNA.

CDR1 and CDR2 (germline): MNHEY, SVGAGI. Trimming removed 5 bases at V and 2 bases at J, with 10 bases between. This CDR3 is 14 amino acids long. Original data processing: The authors estimated nucleated cell counts from reference gene primer amplification. TCRdb's table, derived via immunoSEQ multiplex PCR, lists solely in-frame clones and lacks some. That table gives V, J and clone size, and the DNA gave D and trimming. The sample yields 250,000 or so clones, 89% seen once. The receptor was isolated from a middle-aged woman who had recovered from COVID-19. Input material: peripheral blood. The chain is built from TRBV6-5 and TRBJ1-3; D might be TRBD1 (6 bases). The CDR3, as DNA: TGTGCCAGCAGTACCCGACAGGCTGGAAACACCATATATTTT. The encoded protein is CASSTRQAGNTIYF.